Listed below are T cell receptor beta chains from one sample, sequenced in a study of regulatory T cells in long-lasting Graves disease. TCRdb fed the multiplex PCR reads into MiXCR, producing one record per CDR3 protein. Altogether about 210,000 distinct CDR3 sequences are present, less than 20% being singletons, with the ten largest covering approximately 12%. This same sample was also taken into another study, of T cells in Graves' hyperthyroidism and ophthalmopathy.

The source was peripheral blood mononuclear cells (PBMCs), collected at new diagnosis, from a patient treated with antithyroid drugs. Receptor source: a woman aged 25 to 39 with Graves disease. Both conserved end residues are part of each CDR3. A D gene is named only where the DNA matches it firmly. Clone size is not always given. Where it is, it says once, few, many or a class for expanded clones.

D | J | V | size | CDR3 | DNA
TRBD1 | TRBJ2-1 | TRBV18 | . | CASSPLTGKIYNEQFF | TGTGCCAGCTCACCCCTGACAGGGAAGATTTACAATGAGCAGTTCTTC
. | TRBJ2-5 | TRBV6-2/TRBV6-3 | many | CASSPSDRPETQYF | TGTGCCAGCAGTCCAAGCGACAGGCCAGAGACCCAGTACTTC
. | TRBJ2-3 | TRBV5-4 | . | CASGSDPGTQYF | TGTGCCAGCGGCAGTGACCCCGGGACGCAGTATTTT
. | TRBJ1-1 | TRBV28 | many | CASSSQGINTEAFF | TGTGCCAGCAGTTCTCAGGGGATAAACACTGAAGCTTTCTTT
. | TRBJ2-3 | TRBV19 | many | CASSIDGANGDTQYF | TGTGCCAGTAGTATAGATGGAGCCAACGGAGATACGCAGTATTTT
. | TRBJ2-3 | TRBV2 | once | CASDFNRDTSTDTQYF | TGTGCCAGCGATTTTAACCGGGACACCAGCACAGATACGCAGTATTTT
. | TRBJ2-7 | TRBV6-1 | . | CASRFGVSYEQYF | TGTGCCAGCAGATTTGGAGTCTCCTACGAGCAGTACTTC
. | TRBJ1-5 | TRBV29-1 | few | CSVVERDQPQHF | TGCAGCGTTGTGGAACGGGATCAGCCCCAGCATTTT
. | TRBJ2-3 | TRBV6-2/TRBV6-3 | . | CASSLLYGRTDTQYF | TGTGCCAGCAGTTTACTCTACGGGCGCACAGATACGCAGTATTTT
. | TRBJ2-5 | TRBV11-2 | few | CASSPPRGTQYF | TGTGCCAGCAGCCCACCCCGGGGGACCCAGTACTTC
. | TRBJ1-5 | TRBV19 | many | CASSIGEGNQPQHF | TGTGCCAGTAGTATTGGGGAGGGCAATCAGCCCCAGCATTTT
. | TRBJ2-2 | TRBV5-1 | many | CASGPAPGSTGELFF | TGCGCCAGCGGCCCGGCCCCAGGATCCACCGGGGAGCTGTTTTTT
TRBD1 | TRBJ2-7 | TRBV2 | once | CASSQGTAPYEQYF | TGTGCCAGCAGCCAAGGGACAGCCCCCTACGAGCAGTACTTC
. | TRBJ2-3 | TRBV10-3 | many | CAISEYDGDTQYF | TGTGCCATCAGTGAGTACGACGGAGATACGCAGTATTTT
. | TRBJ1-1 | TRBV29-1 | many | CSAIMAEAFF | TGCAGCGCTATAATGGCTGAAGCTTTCTTT
TRBD1 | TRBJ1-1 | TRBV5-1 | . | CASSMGQGALKEVPQF | TGCGCCAGCAGCATGGGACAGGGGGCCCTAAAGGAGGTTCCGCAATTT
TRBD2 | TRBJ2-2 | TRBV30 | many | CAWGGLAVTGELFF | TGTGCCTGGGGAGGACTAGCGGTTACCGGGGAGCTGTTTTTT
TRBD1 | TRBJ1-2 | TRBV6-1 | many | CASRPDRDRAYGYTF | TGTGCCAGCAGACCAGACCGGGACAGGGCCTATGGCTACACCTTC
TRBD1 | TRBJ2-4 | TRBV6-1 | many | CASSTLAVPPDRGENIQYF | TGTGCCAGCAGTACTCTCGCAGTCCCCCCCGACAGGGGCGAAAACATTCAGTACTTC
. | TRBJ1-1 | TRBV29-1 | many | CSAKQGRTEAFF | TGCAGCGCGAAGCAGGGACGCACTGAAGCTTTCTTT
TRBD1 | TRBJ1-2 | TRBV20-1 | many | CSARDNWGQGSNYGYTF | TGCAGTGCTAGAGATAACTGGGGACAGGGGTCTAACTATGGCTACACCTTC
. | TRBJ1-1 | TRBV7-8 | many | CASSLTAEAFF | TGTGCCAGCAGTTTAACCGCTGAAGCTTTCTTT
TRBD2 | TRBJ2-7 | TRBV6-2/TRBV6-3 | many | CASSPAGGLTYEQYF | TGTGCCAGCAGCCCCGCGGGGGGACTTACCTACGAGCAGTACTTC
. | TRBJ2-3 | TRBV6-1 | many | CASSGGSGGPDTQYF | TGTGCCAGCAGTGGGGGTTCCGGGGGACCAGATACGCAGTATTTT
. | TRBJ1-1 | TRBV18 | few | CASSPPANTEAFF | TGTGCCAGCTCACCACCAGCAAACACTGAAGCTTTCTTT
. | TRBJ2-7 | TRBV19 | . | CASNDGTSYEQYF | TGTGCCAGTAATGACGGCACCTCCTACGAGCAGTACTTC
. | TRBJ1-2 | TRBV20-1 | many | CSALPTTGTNYGYTF | TGCAGTGCCCTCCCTACCACAGGGACGAACTATGGCTACACCTTC
. | TRBJ1-6 | TRBV28 | many | CASSFQGFGSPLHF | TGTGCCAGCAGTTTCCAAGGTTTTGGGTCACCCCTCCACTTT
. | TRBJ1-3 | TRBV5-4 | few | CASSSGRSTYSGNTIYF | TGTGCCAGCAGCTCGGGACGGTCGACATACTCTGGAAACACCATATATTTT
. | TRBJ1-2 | TRBV18 | many | CASAGQSNYGYTF | TGTGCCAGTGCTGGACAGAGTAACTATGGCTACACCTTC
. | TRBJ2-1 | TRBV28 | . | CASRVLDRYNEQFF | TGTGCCAGCAGGGTCTTAGACCGCTACAATGAGCAGTTCTTC
. | TRBJ2-7 | TRBV7-6 | many | CASSPTGGLYEQYF | TGTGCCAGCAGCCCCACCGGGGGGCTCTACGAGCAGTACTTC
. | TRBJ1-1 | TRBV2 | many | CASSEGAHTEAFF | TGTGCCAGCAGTGAGGGGGCCCACACTGAAGCTTTCTTT
TRBD2 | TRBJ2-7 | TRBV6-5 | . | CASSSRGASYEQYF | TGTGCCAGCAGTTCGCGGGGGGCATCCTACGAGCAGTACTTC
TRBD2 | TRBJ2-3 | TRBV7-9 | many | CASSLASGVSTDTQYF | TGTGCCAGCAGCTTAGCTAGCGGGGTTAGCACAGATACGCAGTATTTT
. | TRBJ1-1 | TRBV30 | . | CARTKGYGTEAFF | TGTGCCCGTACGAAGGGGTACGGCACTGAAGCTTTCTTT
TRBD2 | TRBJ2-2 | TRBV6-2/TRBV6-3 | many | CASTPWLAGAGELFF | TGTGCCAGCACCCCCTGGCTAGCGGGAGCCGGGGAGCTGTTTTTT
TRBD2 | TRBJ2-1 | TRBV7-7 | many | CASSPLAGLGEQFF | TGTGCTAGCAGCCCACTAGCGGGGCTCGGTGAGCAGTTCTTC
. | TRBJ1-1 | TRBV19 | many | CASTALLNTEAFF | TGTGCCAGTACCGCGCTCCTGAACACTGAAGCTTTCTTT
TRBD2 | TRBJ2-7 | TRBV20-1 | many | CSARGSSGTVSYEQYF | TGCAGTGCTAGAGGCTCTAGCGGGACCGTCTCCTACGAGCAGTACTTC
TRBD1 | TRBJ1-1 | TRBV28 | many | CASSPSIGTGNTEAFF | TGTGCCAGCAGCCCCTCAATAGGGACAGGCAACACTGAAGCTTTCTTT
. | TRBJ2-1 | TRBV19 | few | CASSPGLSYNEQFF | TGTGCCAGTAGTCCCGGACTATCCTACAATGAGCAGTTCTTC
TRBD2 | TRBJ2-1 | TRBV10-2 | many | CASSEPTSGGVLGYEQFF | TGCGCCAGCAGTGAGCCGACTAGCGGGGGCGTCCTAGGTTATGAGCAGTTCTTC
. | TRBJ2-1 | TRBV3-1 | many | CASSEEGGAAYNEQFF | TGTGCCAGCAGCGAGGAGGGGGGAGCGGCCTACAATGAGCAGTTCTTC
. | TRBJ2-3 | TRBV19 | many | CASSMTGQEGSQYF | TGTGCCAGTAGTATGACGGGACAAGAGGGATCGCAGTATTTT
TRBD1 | TRBJ2-3 | TRBV12-3/TRBV12-4 | many | CASSSTGGRPTDTQYF | TGTGCCAGCAGTTCAACAGGGGGCCGGCCCACAGATACGCAGTATTTT
. | TRBJ2-5 | TRBV12-3/TRBV12-4 | . | CASSYVQGHSQETQYF | TGTGCCAGCAGTTACGTCCAGGGGCACAGCCAAGAGACCCAGTACTTC
TRBD2 | TRBJ2-1 | TRBV24-1 | . | CATSDSMAGGRHNEQFF | TGTGCCACCAGTGATTCCATGGCGGGAGGGCGACACAATGAGCAGTTCTTC
. | TRBJ1-4 | TRBV18 | many | CASSPPTQTTNEKLFF | TGTGCCAGCTCACCACCGACACAGACAACTAATGAAAAACTGTTTTTT
. | TRBJ2-7 | TRBV5-1 | few | CAGSSTVTTYEQYF | TGCGCCGGCAGCTCGACAGTCACAACCTACGAGCAGTACTTC
. | TRBJ2-3 | TRBV27 | many | CASSWKGRSTDTQYF | TGTGCCAGCAGTTGGAAAGGGAGGAGCACAGATACGCAGTATTTT
. | TRBJ1-1 | TRBV9 | many | CASSAYSRGGTEAFF | TGTGCCAGCAGCGCGTACAGTCGGGGCGGCACTGAAGCTTTCTTT
TRBD1 | TRBJ1-1 | TRBV12-3/TRBV12-4 | many | CASSLGQENTEAFF | TGTGCCAGCAGTCTAGGACAGGAAAACACTGAAGCTTTCTTT
. | TRBJ2-5 | TRBV30 | many | CAWTHGTSDAETQYF | TGTGCCTGGACCCACGGGACGTCCGATGCGGAGACCCAGTACTTC
. | TRBJ1-3 | TRBV18 | . | CASSPTGSGVSSGNTIYF | TGTGCCAGCTCGCCCACAGGGTCCGGTGTGAGCTCTGGAAACACCATATATTTT
. | TRBJ2-4 | TRBV28 | . | CASSLFGVAKNIQYF | TGTGCCAGCAGTTTATTCGGGGTAGCCAAAAACATTCAGTACTTC
TRBD1 | TRBJ2-1 | TRBV6-2/TRBV6-3 | many | CASSYSTGGLGDEQFF | TGTGCCAGCAGTTACTCGACAGGGGGGCTTGGAGATGAGCAGTTCTTC
. | TRBJ1-1 | TRBV2 | once | CASSVGGGGLNTEAFF | TGTGCCAGCAGTGTAGGGGGAGGGGGACTGAACACTGAAGCTTTCTTT
. | TRBJ1-1 | TRBV30 | many | CARAKVWGTEAFF | TGTGCAAGGGCGAAGGTTTGGGGCACTGAAGCTTTCTTT